The T cell receptor (beta chain) described here comes from a study of T cell responses to AZD1222 COVID-19 vaccine. Sequenced by immunoSEQ multiplex PCR; TCRdb stores in-frame clones only, minus some. The sample contains some 92,000 clones, 70% to 90% of which appear only once. Trimming shortened V by 1 base and J by 8 bases, and 3 bases separated the two germline ends. Germline loops: CDR1 SGHRS, CDR2 YFSETQ. The CDR3 is 11 amino acids. The chain links TRBV5-1 to TRBJ2-2, with D unresolved. The source of this sequence is an adult in good health. Sequenced material: peripheral blood, taken on day 0 of AZD1222 vaccination. This chain's CDR3 is CASSLFGELFF. DNA for the CDR3: TGCGCCAGCAGCTTGTTTGGGGAGCTGTTTTTT.